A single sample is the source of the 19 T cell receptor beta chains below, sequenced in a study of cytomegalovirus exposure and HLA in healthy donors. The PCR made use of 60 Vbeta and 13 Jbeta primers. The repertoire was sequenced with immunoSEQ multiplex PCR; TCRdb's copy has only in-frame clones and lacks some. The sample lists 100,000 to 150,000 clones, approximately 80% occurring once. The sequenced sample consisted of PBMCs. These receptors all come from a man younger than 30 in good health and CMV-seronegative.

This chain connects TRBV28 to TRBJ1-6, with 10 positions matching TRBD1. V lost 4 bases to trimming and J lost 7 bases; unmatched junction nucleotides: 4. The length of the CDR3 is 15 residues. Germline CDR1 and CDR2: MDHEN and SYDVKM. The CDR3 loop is CASSSSGQGNSPLHF. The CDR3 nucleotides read TGTGCCAGCAGTTCCTCGGGACAGGGGAATTCACCCCTCCACTTT.

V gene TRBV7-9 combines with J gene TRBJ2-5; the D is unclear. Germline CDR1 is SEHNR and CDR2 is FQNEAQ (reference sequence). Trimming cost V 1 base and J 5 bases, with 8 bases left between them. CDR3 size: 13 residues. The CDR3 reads CASSLVVYETQYF. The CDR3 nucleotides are TGTGCCAGCAGCTTAGTAGTATACGAGACCCAGTACTTC. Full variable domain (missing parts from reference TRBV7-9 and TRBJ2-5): DTGVSQNPRHKITKRGQNVTFRCDPISEHNRLYWYRQTLGQGPEFLTYFQNEAQLEKSRLLSDRFSAERPKGSFSTLEIQRTEQGDSAMYLCASSLVVYETQYFGPGTRLLVL.

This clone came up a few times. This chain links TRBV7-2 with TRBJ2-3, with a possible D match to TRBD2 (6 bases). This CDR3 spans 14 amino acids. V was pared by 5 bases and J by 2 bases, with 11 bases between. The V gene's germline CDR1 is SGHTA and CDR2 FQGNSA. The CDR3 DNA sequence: TGTGCCAGCAGCACTCGGGACTCCACAGATACGCAGTATTTT. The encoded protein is CASSTRDSTDTQYF.

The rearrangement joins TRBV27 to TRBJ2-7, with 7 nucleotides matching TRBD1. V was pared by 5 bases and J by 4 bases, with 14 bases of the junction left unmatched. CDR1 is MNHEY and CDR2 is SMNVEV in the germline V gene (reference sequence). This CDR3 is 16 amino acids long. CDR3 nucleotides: TGTGCCAGCAGTCCACAGACAGGGTTACTGGTTTACGAGCAGTACTTC. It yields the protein CASSPQTGLLVYEQYF.

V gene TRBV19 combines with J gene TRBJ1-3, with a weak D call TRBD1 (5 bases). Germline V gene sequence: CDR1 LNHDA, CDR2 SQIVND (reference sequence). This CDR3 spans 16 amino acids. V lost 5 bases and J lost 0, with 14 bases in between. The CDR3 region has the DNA TGTGCCAGTAGTTCATCAGGGCTTAGCTCTGGAAACACCATATATTTT. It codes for CASSSSGLSSGNTIYF.

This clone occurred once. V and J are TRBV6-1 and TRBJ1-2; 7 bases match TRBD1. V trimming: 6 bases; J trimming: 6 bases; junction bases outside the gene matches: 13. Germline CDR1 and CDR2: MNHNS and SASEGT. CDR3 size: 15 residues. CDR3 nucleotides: TGTGCCAGCAGAAGGCGGGGTACAGGGGAAAATGGCTACACCTTC. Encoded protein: CASRRRGTGENGYTF.

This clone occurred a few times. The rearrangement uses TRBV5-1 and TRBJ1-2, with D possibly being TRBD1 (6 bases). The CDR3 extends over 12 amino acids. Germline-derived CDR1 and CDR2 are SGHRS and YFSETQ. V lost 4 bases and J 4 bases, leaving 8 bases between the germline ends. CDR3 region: CASSPDSYGYTF. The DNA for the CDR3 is TGCGCCAGCAGCCCGGACAGCTATGGCTACACCTTC.

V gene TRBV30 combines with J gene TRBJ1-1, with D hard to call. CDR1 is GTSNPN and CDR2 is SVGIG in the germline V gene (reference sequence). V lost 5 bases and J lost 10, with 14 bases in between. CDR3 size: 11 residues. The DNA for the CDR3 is TGTGCCTGGGTGACTCACGTGGGAGCTTTCTTT. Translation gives CAWVTHVGAFF.

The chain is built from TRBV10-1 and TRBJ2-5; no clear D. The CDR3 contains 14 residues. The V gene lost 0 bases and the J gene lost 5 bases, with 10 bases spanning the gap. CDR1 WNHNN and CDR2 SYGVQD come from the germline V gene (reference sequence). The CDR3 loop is CASSESIVRETQYF. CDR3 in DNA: TGCGCCAGCAGTGAGTCGATAGTACGGGAGACCCAGTACTTC.

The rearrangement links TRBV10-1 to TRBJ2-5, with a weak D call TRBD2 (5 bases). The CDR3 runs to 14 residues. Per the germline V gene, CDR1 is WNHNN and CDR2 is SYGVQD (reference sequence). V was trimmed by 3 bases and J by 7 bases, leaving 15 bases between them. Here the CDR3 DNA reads TGCGCCAGCAGTGAAGTTGGGAGATTCGGGACCCAGTACTTC. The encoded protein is CASSEVGRFGTQYF.

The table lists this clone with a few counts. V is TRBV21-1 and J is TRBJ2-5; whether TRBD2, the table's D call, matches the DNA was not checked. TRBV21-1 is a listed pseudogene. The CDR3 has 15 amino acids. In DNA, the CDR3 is TGTGCCAGCAGCAACCTGACTAGCGGGTGGGAGACCCAGTACTTC. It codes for CASSNLTSGWETQYF.

The CDR3 DNA reads TGTGCCAGCAGCAGCGACTGGAGCCAAGAGACCCAGTACTTC. Its protein is CASSSDWSQETQYF. J is TRBJ2-5 and V is TRBV7-9; D unresolved. The germline V gene has CDR1 SEHNR and CDR2 FQNEAQ (reference sequence). This CDR3 spans 14 amino acids. Between the trimmed V and J ends, which lost 5 bases and 1 base, there was a span of 11 bases.

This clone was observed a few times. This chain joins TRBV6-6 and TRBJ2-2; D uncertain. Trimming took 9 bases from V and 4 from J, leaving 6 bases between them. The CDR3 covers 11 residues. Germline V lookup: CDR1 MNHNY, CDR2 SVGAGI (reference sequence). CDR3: CASRVTGELFF. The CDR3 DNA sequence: TGTGCCAGTCGGGTCACCGGGGAGCTGTTTTTT.

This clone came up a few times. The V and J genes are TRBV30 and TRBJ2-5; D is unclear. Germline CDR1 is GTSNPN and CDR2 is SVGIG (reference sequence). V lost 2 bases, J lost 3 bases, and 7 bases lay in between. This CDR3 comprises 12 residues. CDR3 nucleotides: TGTGCCTGGAGTCCTCAGGAAGAGACCCAGTACTTC. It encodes CAWSPQEETQYF.

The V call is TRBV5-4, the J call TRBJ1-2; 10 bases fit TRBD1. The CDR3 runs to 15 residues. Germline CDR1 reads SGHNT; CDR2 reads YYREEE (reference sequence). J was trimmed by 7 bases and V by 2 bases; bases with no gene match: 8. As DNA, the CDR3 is TGTGCCAGCAGCTTAGACGGGACAGGGGTTGGTGGCTACACCTTC. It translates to CASSLDGTGVGGYTF.

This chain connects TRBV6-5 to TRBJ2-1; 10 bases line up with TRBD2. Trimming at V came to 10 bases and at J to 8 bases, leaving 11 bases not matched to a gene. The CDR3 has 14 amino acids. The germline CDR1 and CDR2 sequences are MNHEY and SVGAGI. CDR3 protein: CATTESGGAYEQFF. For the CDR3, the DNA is TGTGCCACCACCGAGAGCGGGGGGGCCTATGAGCAGTTCTTC.

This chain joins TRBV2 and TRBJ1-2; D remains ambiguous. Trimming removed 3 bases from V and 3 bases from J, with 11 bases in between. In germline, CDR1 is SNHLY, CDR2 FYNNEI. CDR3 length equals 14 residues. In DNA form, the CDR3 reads TGTGCCAGCAGTGATGAGGGAAGAGACTATGGCTACACCTTC. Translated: CASSDEGRDYGYTF.

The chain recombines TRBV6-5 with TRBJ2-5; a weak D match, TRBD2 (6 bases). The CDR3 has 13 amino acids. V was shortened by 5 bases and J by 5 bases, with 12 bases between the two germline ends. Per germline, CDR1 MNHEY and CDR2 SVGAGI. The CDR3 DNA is TGTGCCAGCAGTCGGACTATTAGTGAGACCCAGTACTTC. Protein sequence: CASSRTISETQYF.

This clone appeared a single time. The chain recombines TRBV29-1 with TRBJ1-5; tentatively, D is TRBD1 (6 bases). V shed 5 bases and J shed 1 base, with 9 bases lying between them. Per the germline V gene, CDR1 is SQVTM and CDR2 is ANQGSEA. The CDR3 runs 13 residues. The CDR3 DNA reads TGCAGCGTTCAGGGGCCAAGCAATCAGCCCCAGCATTTT. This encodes CSVQGPSNQPQHF.